These 18 T cell receptor beta chains share one sample of origin, sequenced in a study of blood T cell repertoires in COVID-19. Repertoires were generated with immunoSEQ multiplex PCR, while TCRdb's copy carries only in-frame clones and drops some. The table shows 120,000 to 150,000 clones, with around 91% occurring only once. Sequencing input: peripheral blood. These receptors were obtained from a woman in her sixties with active COVID-19.

The V gene is TRBV19, the J gene TRBJ2-2; TRBD2 matches at 11 bases. Per the germline V gene, CDR1 is LNHDA and CDR2 is SQIVND (reference sequence). The V and J ends lost 7 bases and 5 bases, in that order; junction bases with no gene match: 6. This CDR3 comprises 15 residues. The DNA for the CDR3 is TGTGCCAGTACCCTCCTAGCGGGGGGAACCGGGGAGCTGTTTTTT. Translating gives CASTLLAGGTGELFF.

The J gene is TRBJ1-1, the V gene TRBV25-1; maybe TRBD1 (6 bases). V was trimmed by 3 bases and J by 12 bases, leaving 20 bases between them. The CDR3 is 14 residues long. Looked up from germline, CDR1 is MGHDK and CDR2 is SYGVNS. The CDR3 protein is CASSEMGGPPTTFF. DNA for the CDR3: TGTGCCAGCAGTGAGATGGGGGGGCCACCTACTACTTTCTTT.

The rearrangement links TRBV30 to TRBJ1-1; D not resolved. V was pared by 4 bases and J by 4 bases, with 13 bases between. CDR1 and CDR2 from the germline V gene are GTSNPN and SVGIG (reference sequence). CDR3 length equals 13 residues. The CDR3 loop reads CAWNRGGSTEAFF. The CDR3, as DNA: TGTGCCTGGAACCGAGGAGGGTCCACTGAAGCTTTCTTT.

V is TRBV5-1 and J is TRBJ2-7; TRBD2 aligns across 13 bases. Germline CDR1 reads SGHRS; CDR2 reads YFSETQ. This CDR3 spans 17 amino acids. V lost 5 bases to trimming and J lost 0 bases; unmatched junction nucleotides: 8. The CDR3 spells CASSQGLAGRSSYEQYF. The CDR3 DNA is TGCGCCAGCAGTCAGGGACTAGCGGGAAGGAGCTCCTACGAGCAGTACTTC. The whole variable domain, remainder taken from reference TRBV5-1 and TRBJ2-7, is KAGVTQTPRYLIKTRGQQVTLSCSPISGHRSVSWYQQTPGQGLQFLFEYFSETQRNKGNFPGRFSGRQFSNSRSEMNVSTLELGDSALYLCASSQGLAGRSSYEQYFGPGTRLTVT.

The chain combines TRBV12-5 with TRBJ2-3; TRBD1 might be the D (5 bases). Per germline, CDR1 LGHNT and CDR2 FRNRAP. This CDR3 contains 13 residues. Trimming cost V 7 bases and J 5 bases, with 13 bases left between them. The CDR3 loop is CASAPDGQDTQYF. CDR3 coding DNA: TGTGCTAGTGCCCCCGATGGACAAGATACGCAGTATTTT.

In DNA, the CDR3 is TGTGCCAGCTCACCACCTTCATTTGACAGGGTGATCCGCCAAGAGACCCAGTACTTC. It translates to CASSPPSFDRVIRQETQYF. This rearrangement joins TRBV18 to TRBJ2-5; TRBD1 matches at 7 bases. The germline V gene has CDR1 KGHSH and CDR2 LQKENI. J was trimmed by 1 base and V by 0 bases; bases with no gene match: 14. The CDR3 consists of 19 residues. Complete variable domain (other parts from reference TRBV18 and TRBJ2-5): NAGVMQNPRHLVRRRGQEARLRCSPMKGHSHVYWYRQLPEEGLKFMVYLQKENIIDESGMPKERFSAEFPKEGPSILRIQQVVRGDSAAYFCASSPPSFDRVIRQETQYFGPGTRLLVL.

The rearrangement links TRBV6-6 to TRBJ2-1; TRBD2 aligns across 10 bases. This CDR3 region has 13 residues. V gave up 4 bases and J gave up 10 bases; unmatched junction bases: 4. Germline loops: CDR1 MNHNY, CDR2 SVGAGI (reference sequence). CDR3 protein: CASSSSGREEQFF. CDR3 DNA: TGTGCCAGCAGTTCTAGCGGGAGAGAGGAGCAGTTCTTC.

The rearrangement joins TRBV18 to TRBJ2-7; D unclear. V lost 6 bases to trimming and J lost 3 bases, with 21 bases between them. The CDR3 runs 16 residues. Germline lookup yields CDR1 KGHSH and CDR2 LQKENI. The CDR3 bases are TGTGCCAGCTCGAATACCGCGACACACATCGGCTACGAGCAGTACTTC. It encodes CASSNTATHIGYEQYF.

The V call is TRBV6-6, the J call TRBJ2-7; 10 bases match TRBD1. Germline values: CDR1 MNHNY, CDR2 SVGAGI (reference sequence). V shed 5 bases, J shed 6 bases, and the junction held 16 bases outside the gene matches. The CDR3 runs 17 residues. The CDR3, as DNA: TGTGCCAGCAGTCGCCCCCCTAGACAGGGGGCTCTGGGCGAGCAGTACTTC. It translates to CASSRPPRQGALGEQYF.

V is TRBV2 and J is TRBJ1-5; 8 nucleotides line up with TRBD1. V trimming: 3 bases; J trimming: 4 bases; junction bases outside the gene matches: 8. This CDR3 contains 16 residues. From germline, CDR1 is SNHLY and CDR2 FYNNEI. For the CDR3, the DNA is TGTGCCAGCAGTGAGCAGACAGGGGTCACTAATCAGCCCCAGCATTTT. This translates into CASSEQTGVTNQPQHF.

V and J are TRBV7-9 and TRBJ2-7; 7 bases are a match to TRBD2. V was clipped by 1 base and J by 2 bases; unmatched bases: 8. Germline V CDR1 and CDR2: SEHNR, FQNEAQ (reference sequence). The CDR3 sequence is 16 residues long. CDR3 DNA: TGTGCCAGCAGCTTAGGGGGTAGCGGGCCTACCTACGAGCAGTACTTC. It specifies CASSLGGSGPTYEQYF.

V usage is TRBV28 and J usage is TRBJ2-2, with TRBD2 as a possible D gene (5 bases). Trimming left V 5 bases short and J 5 bases short, with 18 bases between. This CDR3 region has 16 residues. Germline assignment: CDR1 MDHEN and CDR2 SYDVKM. The CDR3 bases are TGTGCCAGCAGTCCTCTTCGACGGCCGGGGACCGGGGAGCTGTTTTTT. Translation gives CASSPLRRPGTGELFF.

The chain links TRBV7-8 to TRBJ1-3, with D hard to call. The germline gives CDR1 SGHVS, CDR2 FQNEAQ. Trimming cost V 1 base and J 4 bases, with 11 bases left between them. CDR3 length: 15 amino acids. As DNA, the CDR3 is TGTGCCAGCAGCTTAGGGGCCAGCCTAGGAAACACCATATATTTT. Translated, it gives CASSLGASLGNTIYF.

Here the CDR3 DNA reads TGTGCCAGCAGTGAAGCGCTTCGACTCTCCAATGAGCAGTTCTTC. Protein sequence: CASSEALRLSNEQFF. The rearrangement links TRBV6-1 to TRBJ2-1; no clear D gene. CDR1 and CDR2 from the germline V gene are MNHNS and SASEGT. Trimming left V 0 bases short and J 6 bases short, with 12 bases between. The CDR3 covers 15 residues.

The gene calls are TRBV10-1 and TRBJ1-2, with D possibly being TRBD1 (6 bases). Germline V gene sequence: CDR1 WNHNN, CDR2 SYGVQD (reference sequence). Trimming took 7 bases from V and 0 from J, leaving 15 bases between them. The CDR3 loop spans 15 amino acids. CDR3 sequence (DNA): TGCGCCAGCACGCCCCGGGGGGCGGCTAACTATGGCTACACCTTC. It translates to CASTPRGAANYGYTF.

This clone has only one observation. The J gene is TRBJ2-7, the V gene TRBV19; 10 nucleotides agree with TRBD1. The CDR3 consists of 14 residues. V gave up 3 bases and J gave up 3 bases; unmatched junction bases: 2. Per the germline V gene, CDR1 is LNHDA and CDR2 is SQIVND (reference sequence). The CDR3 nucleotides are TGTGCCAGTAGTATGGGACAGGGGAACTACGAGCAGTACTTC. Its protein is CASSMGQGNYEQYF.

The J gene is TRBJ1-2, the V gene TRBV5-1; the match to TRBD1 covers 7 bases. The germline V gene has CDR1 SGHRS and CDR2 YFSETQ. CDR3 length equals 15 residues. Trimming removed 4 bases from V and 0 bases from J; junction bases left unmatched: 6. The CDR3 protein is CASSIGDRSNYGYTF. CDR3 sequence (DNA): TGCGCCAGCAGCATTGGGGACAGATCTAACTATGGCTACACCTTC.

This clone has just a few counts. The chain recombines TRBV19 with TRBJ1-1; 7 bases fit TRBD1. Germline-derived CDR1 and CDR2 are LNHDA and SQIVND (reference sequence). V was clipped by 7 bases and J by 0 bases; unmatched bases: 5. The CDR3 is 14 amino acids. CDR3 sequence: CASTFQGVNTEAFF. The CDR3 coding sequence is TGTGCCAGTACCTTTCAGGGGGTGAACACTGAAGCTTTCTTT.